The clone carrying this T cell receptor (beta chain) was recorded many times. It was with unique molecular identifiers that the TCRbeta library was prepared. TCRdb re-analysed the PCR reads in MiXCR, keeping a single row per CDR3 protein. Found here are about 360,000 distinct CDR3 sequences, 13% of them singletons; the top ten hold approximately 4.2%. The data belong to a study of T-cell reconstitution after alpha-beta-depleted transplantation in children. This sample comprised PBMCs, obtained from the stem cell graft. The TCR sequence derives from a human donor who donated a stem cell graft to a child with Fanconi anemia.

For the CDR3, the DNA is TGTGCCAGCAGTTACTCGACAGGGGAAGATACGCAGTATTTT. Its translation: CASSYSTGEDTQYF. The chain uses TRBV6-5 and TRBJ2-3; 8 nucleotides agree with TRBD1. From germline, CDR1 is MNHEY and CDR2 SVGAGI. The CDR3 consists of 14 residues. Germline trimming cut 0 bases from V and 5 bases from J; bases unmatched to any gene: 1.